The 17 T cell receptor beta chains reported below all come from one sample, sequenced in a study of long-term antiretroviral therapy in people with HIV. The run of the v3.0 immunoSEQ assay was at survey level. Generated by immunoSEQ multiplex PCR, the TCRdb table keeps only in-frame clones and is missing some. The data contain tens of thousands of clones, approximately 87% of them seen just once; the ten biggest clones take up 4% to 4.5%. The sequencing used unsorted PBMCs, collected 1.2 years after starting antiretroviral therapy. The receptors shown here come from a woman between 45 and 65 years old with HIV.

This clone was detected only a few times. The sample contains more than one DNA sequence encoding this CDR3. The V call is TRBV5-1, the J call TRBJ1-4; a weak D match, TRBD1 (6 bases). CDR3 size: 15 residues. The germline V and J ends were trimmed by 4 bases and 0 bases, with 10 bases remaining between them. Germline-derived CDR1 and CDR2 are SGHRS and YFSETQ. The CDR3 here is CASSPWTATNEKLFF. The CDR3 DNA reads TGCGCCAGCAGCCCGTGGACAGCAACTAATGAAAAACTGTTTTTT.

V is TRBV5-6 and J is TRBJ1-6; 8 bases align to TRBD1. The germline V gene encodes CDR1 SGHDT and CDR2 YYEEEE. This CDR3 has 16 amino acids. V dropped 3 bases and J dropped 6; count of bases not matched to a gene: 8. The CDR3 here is CASSSPDRVGNSPLHF. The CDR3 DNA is TGTGCCAGCAGCTCCCCGGACAGGGTGGGTAATTCACCCCTCCACTTT.

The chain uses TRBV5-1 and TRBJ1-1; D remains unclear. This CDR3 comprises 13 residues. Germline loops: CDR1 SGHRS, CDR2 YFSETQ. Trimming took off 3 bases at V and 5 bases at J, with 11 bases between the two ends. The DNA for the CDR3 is TGCGCCAGCAGCTATATAGGACGGACTGAAGCTTTCTTT. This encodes CASSYIGRTEAFF. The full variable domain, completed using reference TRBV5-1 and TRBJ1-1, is KAGVTQTPRYLIKTRGQQVTLSCSPISGHRSVSWYQQTPGQGLQFLFEYFSETQRNKGNFPGRFSGRQFSNSRSEMNVSTLELGDSALYLCASSYIGRTEAFFGQGTRLTVV.

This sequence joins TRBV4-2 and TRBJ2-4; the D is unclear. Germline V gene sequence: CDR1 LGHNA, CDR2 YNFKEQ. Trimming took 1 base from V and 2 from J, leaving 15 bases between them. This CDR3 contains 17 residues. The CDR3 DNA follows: TGTGCCAGCAGCCAAGTTCGAGAAGGGTCCACCAAAAACATTCAGTACTTC. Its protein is CASSQVREGSTKNIQYF.

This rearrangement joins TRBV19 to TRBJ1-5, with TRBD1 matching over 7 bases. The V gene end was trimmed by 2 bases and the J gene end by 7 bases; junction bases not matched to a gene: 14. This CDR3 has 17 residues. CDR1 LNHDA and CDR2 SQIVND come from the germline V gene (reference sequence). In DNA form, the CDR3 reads TGTGCCAGTAGTATATCCCCCGGGACAGCGGGTGTGCAGCCCCAGCATTTT. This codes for CASSISPGTAGVQPQHF.

This CDR3 reads CAISGIPGELFF. The CDR3 DNA reads TGTGCCATCAGTGGGATCCCCGGGGAGCTGTTTTTT. The chain carries TRBV10-3 and TRBJ2-2, with unresolved D. V lost 4 bases, J lost 6 bases, and 6 bases lay in between. CDR3 length: 12 residues. Germline-derived CDR1 and CDR2 are ENHRY and SYGVKD.

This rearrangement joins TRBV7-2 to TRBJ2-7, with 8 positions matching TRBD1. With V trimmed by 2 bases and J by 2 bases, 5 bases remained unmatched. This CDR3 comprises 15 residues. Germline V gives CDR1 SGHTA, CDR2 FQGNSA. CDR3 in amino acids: CASSLWGQATYEQYF. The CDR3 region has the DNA TGTGCCAGCAGCTTATGGGGACAGGCCACCTACGAGCAGTACTTC.

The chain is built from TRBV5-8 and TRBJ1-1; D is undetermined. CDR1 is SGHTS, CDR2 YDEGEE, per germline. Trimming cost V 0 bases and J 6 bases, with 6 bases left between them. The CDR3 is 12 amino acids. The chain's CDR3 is CASSLVAAEAFF. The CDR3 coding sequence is TGTGCCAGCAGCTTGGTGGCGGCTGAAGCTTTCTTT.

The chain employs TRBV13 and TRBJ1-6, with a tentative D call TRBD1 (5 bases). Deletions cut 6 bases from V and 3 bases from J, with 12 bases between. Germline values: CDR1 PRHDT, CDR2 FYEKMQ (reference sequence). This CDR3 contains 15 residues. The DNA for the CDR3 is TGTGCCAGCAGATCGGGACTGGACTATAATTCACCCCTCCACTTT. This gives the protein CASRSGLDYNSPLHF.

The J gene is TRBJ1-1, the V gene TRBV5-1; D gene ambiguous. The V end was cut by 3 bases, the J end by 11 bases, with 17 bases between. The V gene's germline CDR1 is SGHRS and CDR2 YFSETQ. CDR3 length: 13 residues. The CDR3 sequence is CASSWTDNREAFF. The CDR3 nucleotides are TGCGCCAGCAGCTGGACGGATAACAGAGAGGCTTTCTTT.

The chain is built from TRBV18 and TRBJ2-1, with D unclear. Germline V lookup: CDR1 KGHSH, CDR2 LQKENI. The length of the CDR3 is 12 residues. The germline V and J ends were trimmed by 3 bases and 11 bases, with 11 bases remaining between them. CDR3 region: CASSPILNKQFF. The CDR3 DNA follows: TGTGCCAGCTCACCCATTCTAAATAAGCAGTTCTTC.

CDR3 loop: CASSQLPGAGEKLFF. The CDR3 nucleotides are TGCGCCAGCAGCCAATTGCCAGGGGCGGGGGAAAAACTGTTTTTT. V is TRBV4-3 and J is TRBJ1-4, with D possibly matching TRBD1 (6 bases). Deletions cut 2 bases from V and 8 bases from J, with 15 bases between. This CDR3 is built from 15 residues. Germline V CDR1 and CDR2: LGHNA, YSLEER.

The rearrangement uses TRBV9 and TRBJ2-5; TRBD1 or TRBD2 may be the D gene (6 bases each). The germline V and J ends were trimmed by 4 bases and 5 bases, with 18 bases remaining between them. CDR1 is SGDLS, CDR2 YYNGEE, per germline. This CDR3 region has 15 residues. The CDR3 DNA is TGTGCCAGCAGCCCCACCGCTGGGGGGCGGGAGACCCAGTACTTC. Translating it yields CASSPTAGGRETQYF. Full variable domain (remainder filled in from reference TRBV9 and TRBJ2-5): DSGVTQTPKHLITATGQRVTLRCSPRSGDLSVYWYQQSLDQGLQFLIQYYNGEERAKGNILERFSAQQFPDLHSELNLSSLELGDSALYFCASSPTAGGRETQYFGPGTRLLVL.

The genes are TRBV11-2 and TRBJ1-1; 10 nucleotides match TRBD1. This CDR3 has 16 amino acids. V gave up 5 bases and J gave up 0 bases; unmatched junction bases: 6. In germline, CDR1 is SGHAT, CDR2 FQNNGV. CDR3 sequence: CASSPWTGGMNTEAFF. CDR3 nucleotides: TGTGCCAGCAGCCCGTGGACAGGGGGAATGAACACTGAAGCTTTCTTT.

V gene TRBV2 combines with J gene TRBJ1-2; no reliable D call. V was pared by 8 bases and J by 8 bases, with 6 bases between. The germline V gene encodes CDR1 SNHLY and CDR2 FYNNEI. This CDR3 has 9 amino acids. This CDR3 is CASAGGYTF. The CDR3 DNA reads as TGTGCCAGCGCGGGGGGCTACACCTTC.

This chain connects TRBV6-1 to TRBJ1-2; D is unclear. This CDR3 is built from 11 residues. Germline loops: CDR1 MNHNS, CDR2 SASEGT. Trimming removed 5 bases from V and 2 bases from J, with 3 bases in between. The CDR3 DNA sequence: TGTGCCAGCAGTCCGAACTATGGCTACACCTTC. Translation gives CASSPNYGYTF.

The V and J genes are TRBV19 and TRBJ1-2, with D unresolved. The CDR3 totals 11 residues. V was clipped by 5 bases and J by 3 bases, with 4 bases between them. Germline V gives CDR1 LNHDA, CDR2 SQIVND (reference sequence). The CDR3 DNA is TGTGCCAGTAGTCGTGACTATGGCTACACCTTC. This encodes CASSRDYGYTF.